Listed below are T cell receptor beta chains from one sample, sequenced in a study of blood T cell repertoires in COVID-19. Here immunoSEQ multiplex PCR was the method, and the copy in TCRdb shows in-frame clones only, minus some. The sample has 68,000 or so clones, over 65% seen once; the top ten hold approximately 20%. The source material was peripheral blood. These receptors originate from a human donor in a cohort sampled during active COVID-19. Both conserved end residues are part of each CDR3.

TRBV18,TRBJ1-2,CASSPGQGGYGYTF
TRBV5-4,TRBJ2-1,CASSGQGYNEQFF
TRBV4-1,TRBJ2-2,CASSQARGSGELFF
TRBV11-2,TRBJ1-6,CASSPAQTNSSPLHF
TRBV5-1,TRBJ2-2,CASSLATNTGELFF
TRBV5-6,TRBJ2-1,CASSSTQVLLGYNEQFF
TRBV11-2,TRBJ2-3,CASVPGGADTQYF
TRBV27,TRBJ1-1,CASSSLTRGEAFF
TRBV7-8,TRBJ2-7,CASSLGAQASYEQYF
TRBV19,TRBJ1-1,CASRRGGLDTEAFF
TRBV18,TRBJ1-5,CASSPGTGVNQPQHF
TRBV28,TRBJ1-1,CASSLPTGGGDHTEAFF
TRBV3-1/TRBV3-2,TRBJ2-7,CASSLGHDSSYEQYF
TRBV19,TRBJ2-4,CASSTGQLAKNIQYF
TRBV24-1,TRBJ2-3,CATSDPGTSGGDTQYF
TRBV6-6,TRBJ1-1,CASSLMGTVEAFF
TRBV10-3,TRBJ1-2,CATAIDRSGYTF
TRBV28,TRBJ2-4,CASRSGQAKNIQYF
TRBV4-1,TRBJ2-5,CASSHRGQTQETQYF
TRBV27,TRBJ2-2,CASSSPGGTGNTGELFF
TRBV13,TRBJ1-2,CASSRANRGDYGYTF
TRBV13,TRBJ1-5,CASSLEGEGRVGGGNQPQHF
TRBV19,TRBJ2-7,CASSVAGGTYEQYF
TRBV30,TRBJ2-1,CAWSTSTKYSYNEQFF
TRBV6-2/TRBV6-3,TRBJ1-1,CASSNPENTEAFF
TRBV5-4,TRBJ2-1,CASSLGGGDSYNEQFF
TRBV9,TRBJ2-3,CASSVLGLATDTQYF
TRBV7-2,TRBJ1-2,CASSSGLYGYTF
TRBV6-1,TRBJ2-4,CASSAPWTGLGNIQYF
TRBV2,TRBJ2-1,CASSYGSGGNNEQFF
TRBV6-5,TRBJ1-1,CASTTRRSSSEAFF
TRBV5-8,TRBJ2-6,CASSLTWGPGANVLTF